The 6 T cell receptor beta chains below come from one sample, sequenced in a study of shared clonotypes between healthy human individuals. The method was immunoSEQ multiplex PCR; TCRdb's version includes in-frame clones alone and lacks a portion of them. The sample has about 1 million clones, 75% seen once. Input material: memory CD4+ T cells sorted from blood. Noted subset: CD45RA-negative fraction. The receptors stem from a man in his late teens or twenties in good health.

The CDR3, as DNA: TGTGCCAGCAATAGTAGGGACAGGGGATTGATTATTGCGACCTTC. Its translation: CASNSRDRGLIIATF. The J gene is TRBJ1-2, the V gene TRBV6-1; 10 nucleotides agree with TRBD1. CDR1 and CDR2 (germline): MNHNS, SASEGT. J was trimmed by 14 bases and V by 7 bases; bases with no gene match: 19. The CDR3 is 15 amino acids.

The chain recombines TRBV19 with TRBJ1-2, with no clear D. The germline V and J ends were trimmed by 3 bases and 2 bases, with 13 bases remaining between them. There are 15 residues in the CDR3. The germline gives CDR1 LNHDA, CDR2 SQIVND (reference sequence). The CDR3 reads CASSIYRGSNYGYTF. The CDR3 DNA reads TGTGCCAGTAGTATCTATCGGGGATCGAACTATGGCTACACCTTC.

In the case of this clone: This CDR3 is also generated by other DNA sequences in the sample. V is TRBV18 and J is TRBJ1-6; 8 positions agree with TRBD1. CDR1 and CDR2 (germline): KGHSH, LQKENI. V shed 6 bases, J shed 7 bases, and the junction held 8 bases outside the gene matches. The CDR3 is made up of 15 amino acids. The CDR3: CASSPTGGGNSPLHF. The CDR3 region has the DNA TGTGCCAGCTCGCCTACAGGGGGAGGAAATTCACCCCTCCACTTT.

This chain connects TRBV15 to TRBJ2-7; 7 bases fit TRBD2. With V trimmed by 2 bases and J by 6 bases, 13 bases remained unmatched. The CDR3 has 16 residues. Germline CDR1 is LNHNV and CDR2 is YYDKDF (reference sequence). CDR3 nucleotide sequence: TGTGCCACCAGCAGATTATATGGAGGGAGGGATGTCGAGCAGTACTTC. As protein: CATSRLYGGRDVEQYF.

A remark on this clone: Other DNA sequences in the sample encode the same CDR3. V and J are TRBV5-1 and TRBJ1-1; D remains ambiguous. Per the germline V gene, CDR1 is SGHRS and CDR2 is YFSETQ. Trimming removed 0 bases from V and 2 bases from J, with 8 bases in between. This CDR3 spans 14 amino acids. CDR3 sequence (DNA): TGCGCCAGCAGCTTGGCCCCGGGAAACACTGAAGCTTTCTTT. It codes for CASSLAPGNTEAFF.

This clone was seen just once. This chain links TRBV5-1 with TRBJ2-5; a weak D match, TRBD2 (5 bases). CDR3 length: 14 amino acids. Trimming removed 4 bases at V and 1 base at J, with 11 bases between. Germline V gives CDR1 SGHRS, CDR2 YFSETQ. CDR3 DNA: TGCGCCAGCAGCCAGACTACTTTCCAAGAGACCCAGTACTTC. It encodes CASSQTTFQETQYF. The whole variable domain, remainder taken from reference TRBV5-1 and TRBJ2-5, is KAGVTQTPRYLIKTRGQQVTLSCSPISGHRSVSWYQQTPGQGLQFLFEYFSETQRNKGNFPGRFSGRQFSNSRSEMNVSTLELGDSALYLCASSQTTFQETQYFGPGTRLLVL.